This TCR beta chain was recorded in a study of shared clonotypes between healthy human individuals. For unsorted PBMC, 300 ng DNA per replicate equaled approximately 30,000 T cell genomes. The data were produced by immunoSEQ multiplex PCR, yet TCRdb's version contains in-frame clones alone and is incomplete. The table includes fewer than 650,000 clones, about 79% detected once. Sequenced material: PBMCs. This sequence was found in a woman in her thirties or forties in good health. Some clones in this sample may be carry-over from other donors' samples.

CDR3 in amino acids: CAWSVPPQETQYF. The CDR3 bases are TGTGCCTGGAGTGTCCCACCCCAAGAGACCCAGTACTTC. This chain connects TRBV30 to TRBJ2-5, with D uncertain. From germline, CDR1 is GTSNPN and CDR2 SVGIG (reference sequence). The CDR3 runs to 13 residues. The germline V and J ends were trimmed by 0 bases and 1 base, with 6 bases remaining between them.